Presented here are 31 T cell receptor beta chains from one specimen sequenced in a study of cytomegalovirus exposure and HLA in healthy donors. The PCR made use of 60 Vbeta and 13 Jbeta primers. Generated by immunoSEQ multiplex PCR, the TCRdb table keeps only in-frame clones and is missing some. In the table there are roughly 100,000 clones, 80% of which are singletons. The specimen sequenced was PBMCs. Source of these receptors: a man aged 25 to 40 in good health and CMV-seropositive.

The sample holds a few counts of this clone. This chain uses TRBV30 with TRBJ2-7; no clear D gene. The V end was cut by 1 base, the J end by 5 bases, with 15 bases between. Germline V gives CDR1 GTSNPN, CDR2 SVGIG (reference sequence). The CDR3 length is 14 residues. The CDR3 DNA sequence: TGTGCCTGGAGTGCGTTGGCAGGCCTGAACGAGCAGTACTTC. Protein: CAWSALAGLNEQYF.

This clone was detected only once. The chain links TRBV12-5 to TRBJ2-3; no firm D call. The germline gives CDR1 LGHNT, CDR2 FRNRAP. The CDR3 runs 13 residues. Trimming stripped 1 base from V and 3 bases from J, with 5 bases between. The CDR3 DNA reads TGTGCTAGTGGTTTGGGCCGGACAGATACGCAGTATTTT. It translates to CASGLGRTDTQYF.

The gene calls are TRBV9 and TRBJ2-3; D perhaps matches TRBD2 (6 bases). Germline CDR1 and CDR2: SGDLS and YYNGEE. V lost 2 bases and J lost 6, with 10 bases in between. This CDR3 has 13 residues. This chain's CDR3 is CASSVAAGDTQYF. DNA for the CDR3: TGTGCCAGCAGCGTTGCCGCGGGGGATACGCAGTATTTT.

This sequence joins TRBV5-1 and TRBJ2-3, with 8 bases that match TRBD1. The CDR3 has 13 residues. The germline CDR1 and CDR2 sequences are SGHRS and YFSETQ. V lost 4 bases to trimming and J lost 4 bases; unmatched junction nucleotides: 2. The CDR3, as DNA: TGCGCCAGCAGCGGACAGGGCCCAGATACGCAGTATTTT. Translated: CASSGQGPDTQYF. Full variable domain (rest looked up from reference TRBV5-1 and TRBJ2-3): KAGVTQTPRYLIKTRGQQVTLSCSPISGHRSVSWYQQTPGQGLQFLFEYFSETQRNKGNFPGRFSGRQFSNSRSEMNVSTLELGDSALYLCASSGQGPDTQYFGPGTRLTVL.

The rearrangement joins TRBV2 to TRBJ2-1; possibly TRBD2 for D (6 bases). Trimming removed 6 bases at V and 1 base at J, with 10 bases between. The CDR3 sequence is 14 residues long. CDR1 and CDR2 from the germline V gene are SNHLY and FYNNEI. CDR3 in DNA: TGTGCCAGCAGCGGAGGGAGTTCCTACAATGAGCAGTTCTTC. This gives the protein CASSGGSSYNEQFF.

The chain links TRBV18 to TRBJ2-5; no firm D call. The V end lost 4 bases, the J end lost 4 bases, and 13 bases lay between the germline ends. Germline V gene data show CDR1 as KGHSH and CDR2 as LQKENI. The CDR3 has 14 residues. The CDR3 protein is CASSRTTGLETQYF. In nucleotides, the CDR3 is TGTGCCAGCTCACGCACAACCGGGTTAGAGACCCAGTACTTC.

The V and J genes are TRBV7-2 and TRBJ2-7, with 7 bases fitting TRBD2. CDR3 size: 14 residues. CDR1 is SGHTA, CDR2 FQGNSA, per germline. The ends lost 5 bases at V and 4 bases at J; junction bases unmatched: 8. CDR3 region: CASSAGRGEYEQYF. The CDR3 region has the DNA TGTGCCAGCAGCGCCGGCCGGGGGGAGTACGAGCAGTACTTC. Combining the CDR3 with reference TRBV7-2 and TRBJ2-7 gives the whole variable domain GAGVSQSPSNKVTEKGKDVELRCDPISGHTALYWYRQSLGQGLEFLIYFQGNSAPDKSGLPSDRFSAERTGGSVSTLTIQRTQQEDSAVYLCASSAGRGEYEQYFGPGTRLTVT.

The J gene is TRBJ2-2, the V gene TRBV9, with D possibly matching TRBD1 (6 bases). Germline V gene data show CDR1 as SGDLS and CDR2 as YYNGEE. Between the trimmed V and J ends, which lost 3 bases and 2 bases, there was a span of 11 bases. CDR3 length equals 15 residues. CDR3 DNA sequence: TGTGCCAGCAGCGCCGGGACATACAACACCGGGGAGCTGTTTTTT. The encoded protein is CASSAGTYNTGELFF.

The CDR3 protein is CASSTTGAGANVLTF. The CDR3 nucleotides are TGTGCCAGCAGTACGACAGGGGCTGGGGCCAACGTCCTGACTTTC. The J gene is TRBJ2-6, the V gene TRBV27; 8 bases are a match to TRBD1. This CDR3 has 15 residues. V trimming: 5 bases; J trimming: 2 bases; junction bases outside the gene matches: 2. Germline V gives CDR1 MNHEY, CDR2 SMNVEV (reference sequence).

The chain employs TRBV19 and TRBJ2-7; TRBD1 matches 8 bases. Germline V gene sequence: CDR1 LNHDA, CDR2 SQIVND (reference sequence). With V trimmed by 3 bases and J by 3 bases, 1 base remained unmatched. This CDR3 spans 13 amino acids. CDR3 sequence reads: CASSIDRGYEQYF. DNA for the CDR3: TGTGCCAGTAGTATTGACAGGGGCTACGAGCAGTACTTC.

J is TRBJ2-7 and V is TRBV2; TRBD2 agrees at 14 bases. V gave up 5 bases and J gave up 3 bases; unmatched junction bases: 12. Germline CDR1 is SNHLY and CDR2 is FYNNEI. There are 18 residues in the CDR3. CDR3 nucleotides: TGTGCCAGCAGTTTGGGACTAGCGGGGGACCCCAGAGGCTACGAGCAGTACTTC. It yields the protein CASSLGLAGDPRGYEQYF.

This clone was recorded only once. The chain carries TRBV29-1 and TRBJ2-7; D is possibly TRBD1 (5 bases). CDR3 size: 12 residues. The germline CDR1 and CDR2 sequences are SQVTM and ANQGSEA. The germline V and J ends were trimmed by 4 bases and 1 base, with 8 bases remaining between them. The CDR3, as DNA: TGCAGCGTTGGGCAGGGTTCCTACGAGCAGTACTTC. This translates into CSVGQGSYEQYF.

This chain joins TRBV5-4 and TRBJ2-7; TRBD2 is a possible D gene (6 bases). This CDR3 has 16 amino acids. CDR1 is SGHNT and CDR2 is YYREEE in the germline V gene (reference sequence). The V and J ends lost 0 bases and 2 bases respectively, with 15 bases between them. CDR3 sequence (DNA): TGTGCCAGCAGCTTGGGAGGCGGGGTGGCCCCCTACGAGCAGTACTTC. This sequence encodes CASSLGGGVAPYEQYF.

The V and J genes are TRBV10-3 and TRBJ2-1; the D gene is possibly TRBD2 (5 bases). V was shortened by 2 bases and J by 10 bases, with 6 bases between the two germline ends. Germline CDR1 and CDR2: ENHRY and SYGVKD. The CDR3 has 11 residues. This CDR3 reads CAISEPGEQFF. The CDR3 DNA sequence: TGTGCCATCAGTGAGCCGGGGGAGCAGTTCTTC.

This clone was counted once. The V gene is TRBV5-8, the J gene TRBJ2-3; maybe TRBD2 (6 bases). CDR1 is SGHTS, CDR2 YDEGEE, per germline. The CDR3 is 16 residues long. Trimming took 4 bases from V and 1 from J, leaving 16 bases between them. CDR3 nucleotide sequence: TGTGCCAGCAGCGTGGGCCGGGGCGGGGGCACAGATACGCAGTATTTT. It encodes CASSVGRGGGTDTQYF. Using reference TRBV5-8 and TRBJ2-3 for the parts outside the CDR3, the full variable domain is EAGVTQSPTHLIKTRGQQATLRCSPISGHTSVYWYQQALGLGLQFLLWYDEGEERNRGNFPPRFSGRQFPNYSSELNVNALELEDSALYLCASSVGRGGGTDTQYFGPGTRLTVL.

J is TRBJ2-1 and V is TRBV5-1, with D perhaps TRBD1 (5 bases). The V end was cut by 0 bases, the J end by 6 bases, with 10 bases between. This CDR3 region has 14 residues. Germline CDR1 reads SGHRS; CDR2 reads YFSETQ. CDR3: CASSLDRMGNEQFF. CDR3 coding DNA: TGCGCCAGCAGCTTGGACAGGATGGGCAATGAGCAGTTCTTC.

J is TRBJ1-2 and V is TRBV4-3, with 9 positions matching TRBD1. This CDR3 region has 14 residues. V lost 4 bases to trimming and J lost 4 bases; unmatched junction nucleotides: 4. Germline-derived CDR1 and CDR2 are LGHNA and YSLEER. The CDR3 DNA follows: TGCGCCAGCAGCCGACCGGGACAGGGCTATGGCTACACCTTC. It codes for CASSRPGQGYGYTF.

The chain is built from TRBV5-1 and TRBJ2-1, with D tentatively TRBD1 or TRBD2 (6 bases each). This CDR3 is 14 amino acids long. Germline CDR1 is SGHRS and CDR2 is YFSETQ. V lost 4 bases, J lost 3 bases, and 11 bases lay in between. CDR3 amino acids: CASSVGGLYNEQFF. In nucleotides, the CDR3 is TGCGCCAGCAGCGTGGGGGGCCTCTACAATGAGCAGTTCTTC.

CDR3 in amino acids: CASSAGGSSYEQYF. As DNA, the CDR3 is TGTGCCAGCAGCGCGGGGGGCAGTTCCTACGAGCAGTACTTC. The chain uses TRBV5-4 and TRBJ2-7; TRBD2 matches at 8 bases. Trimming cost V 4 bases and J 1 base; bases outside gene matches: 4. Germline assignment: CDR1 SGHNT and CDR2 YYREEE (reference sequence). The CDR3 consists of 14 residues.

The chain combines TRBV7-2 with TRBJ1-2; the match to TRBD1 covers 7 bases. The CDR3 loop spans 16 amino acids. Germline V lookup: CDR1 SGHTA, CDR2 FQGNSA. The V gene end was trimmed by 2 bases and the J gene end by 4 bases; junction bases not matched to a gene: 10. The CDR3 loop is CASSLFGGQTAYGYTF. The DNA of the CDR3 is TGTGCCAGCAGCTTATTTGGGGGACAGACGGCCTATGGCTACACCTTC.

This clone was recorded once. V is TRBV7-8 and J is TRBJ2-5, with a weak D call TRBD1 (6 bases). The V end was cut by 5 bases, the J end by 1 base, with 8 bases between. CDR1 is SGHVS and CDR2 is FQNEAQ in the germline V gene. The CDR3 runs 13 residues. The CDR3 DNA reads as TGTGCCAGCAGCCAGGGGCGCCAAGAGACCCAGTACTTC. Residues: CASSQGRQETQYF.

The J gene is TRBJ1-2, the V gene TRBV5-1; D perhaps matches TRBD1 (6 bases). CDR1 and CDR2 from the germline V gene are SGHRS and YFSETQ. The CDR3 runs to 16 residues. Trimming took off 2 bases at V and 2 bases at J, with 16 bases between the two ends. The CDR3 loop reads CASSFSVGQINYGYTF. CDR3 bases: TGCGCCAGCAGCTTCTCTGTTGGACAGATAAACTATGGCTACACCTTC.

The rearrangement links TRBV5-4 to TRBJ1-3; the D is unclear. The CDR3 runs to 12 residues. The germline V gene encodes CDR1 SGHNT and CDR2 YYREEE (reference sequence). V lost 4 bases, J lost 4 bases, and 6 bases lay in between. The CDR3 DNA reads as TGTGCCAGCAGCATATTGGGAAACACCATATATTTT. Translation: CASSILGNTIYF.

The chain carries TRBV6-5 and TRBJ2-1; the match to TRBD2 covers 7 bases. Germline V lookup: CDR1 MNHEY, CDR2 SVGAGI. The CDR3 is made up of 14 amino acids. J was trimmed by 4 bases and V by 0 bases; bases with no gene match: 0. CDR3 in amino acids: CASSYSGGYNEQFF. CDR3 sequence (DNA): TGTGCCAGCAGTTACTCGGGGGGGTACAATGAGCAGTTCTTC.

The CDR3 DNA sequence: TGTGCCAGCAGCACAGGGGGGTTAACAGGGGAGCTGTTTTTT. This translates into CASSTGGLTGELFF. The chain recombines TRBV25-1 with TRBJ2-2, with TRBD1 identical over 8 bases. Germline assignment: CDR1 MGHDK and CDR2 SYGVNS. Trimming removed 6 bases from V and 8 bases from J; junction bases left unmatched: 8. This CDR3 is built from 14 residues.

This clone was seen a handful of times. The chain joins TRBV6-5 to TRBJ1-5; possible D gene TRBD1, 6 bases. CDR3 length: 13 residues. CDR1 MNHEY and CDR2 SVGAGI come from the germline V gene. V dropped 5 bases and J dropped 4 bases, with 9 bases sitting between them. The CDR3: CASSPQGNQPQHF. CDR3 coding DNA: TGTGCCAGCAGTCCACAGGGAAATCAGCCCCAGCATTTT.

This chain connects TRBV4-1 to TRBJ2-5, with D hard to call. The CDR3 totals 20 residues. Germline V gives CDR1 MGHRA, CDR2 YSYEKL. The V end was cut by 1 base, the J end by 3 bases, with 27 bases between. DNA for the CDR3: TGCGCCAGCAGCCAAGCAACGGTAACCCTGGGTACGATAGACAAAGAGACCCAGTACTTC. Translating gives CASSQATVTLGTIDKETQYF.

The CDR3 sequence is CASSRYSGNTIYF. CDR3 in DNA: TGTGCCAGCAGCCGTTACTCTGGAAACACCATATATTTT. V usage is TRBV14 and J usage is TRBJ1-3; D gene unclear. The V gene lost 4 bases and the J gene lost 0 bases, with 4 bases spanning the gap. The CDR3 extends over 13 amino acids. The germline CDR1 and CDR2 sequences are SGHDN and FVKESK.

The J gene is TRBJ2-7, the V gene TRBV30; 9 bases map to TRBD1. The CDR3 is made up of 15 amino acids. Germline assignment: CDR1 GTSNPN and CDR2 SVGIG (reference sequence). V was clipped by 6 bases and J by 1 base; unmatched bases: 10. CDR3 in amino acids: CACGPGQGMSYEQYF. The CDR3 DNA reads as TGTGCCTGCGGCCCGGGACAGGGTATGTCCTACGAGCAGTACTTC.

This clone came up a few times. CDR3: CAWSVDRTGRQETQYF. CDR3 sequence (DNA): TGTGCCTGGAGTGTGGATAGGACAGGGCGGCAAGAGACCCAGTACTTC. V is TRBV30 and J is TRBJ2-5, with 8 bases matching TRBD1. The trim removed 0 bases at V and 2 bases at J, leaving 8 bases unmatched. Per the germline V gene, CDR1 is GTSNPN and CDR2 is SVGIG (reference sequence). The CDR3 is 16 residues long.

CDR3 amino acids: CASSQVSVAGGREQFF. The CDR3 nucleotides are TGCGCCAGCAGCCAAGTCTCGGTAGCGGGGGGGCGTGAGCAGTTCTTC. The genes are TRBV4-3 and TRBJ2-1; TRBD2 aligns across 11 bases. Germline trimming cut 1 base from V and 9 bases from J; bases unmatched to any gene: 8. The V gene's germline CDR1 is LGHNA and CDR2 YSLEER. CDR3 length equals 16 residues.